This record covers a single T cell receptor (beta chain). This clonotype was recorded at least ten times. The clone's antigen remains unknown. Nothing much larger sits one base from this clone, and base qualities are not available. The source of the sample is a study of T cells in Graves' hyperthyroidism and ophthalmopathy (dated by TCRdb to about 2019). As for the study more broadly: Peripheral blood samples were taken at initial diagnosis, before any treatment was given. TCR V-J signatures able to tell the groups apart were searched for in a discovery cohort of 90 to 100 patients, of whom 43 had Graves' ophthalmopathy and roughly 59 had stable Graves' hyperthyroidism. An independent validation cohort of around 19 hyperthyroidism patients and about 15 patients who later progressed to ophthalmopathy tested prospective prediction of ophthalmopathy. The roughly 91 discovery patients were randomly divided into training and test sets at a 7:3 ratio. In addition, the study compared T-cell repertoires in thyroid tissue and in blood from roughly 6 Graves' hyperthyroidism patients. After sampling, hyperthyroidism patients received methimazole starting at 30 mg daily, and ophthalmopathy patients received high-dose intravenous methylprednisolone. According to the paper, TCR Vbeta CDR3 sequencing was carried out on more than 120 peripheral blood samples, which came from around 43 ophthalmopathy, approximately 78 hyperthyroidism and roughly 17 progressor patients.

Amplification of TCR beta CDR3 regions was carried out from RNA transcripts. A first-round RT-PCR of the TCR CDR3 used the HTBI primer set with the Qiagen OneStep RT-PCR kit. A second multiplex PCR round built the libraries, followed by size selection and purification. Sequencing of the libraries was done on an Illumina HiSeq2000 using paired-end 100 bp reads. The original methods were these. SOAPnuke was used to process the raw data, removing reads that contained adapters or uncalled bases, had a mean Phred below 15, or lacked an exact match to the constant primer or identifier. COPE v1.2.5 was used to merge the high-quality paired reads, and each unique nucleotide sequence was defined as a clonotype. Clonotypes were aligned to IMGT TRBV, TRBD and TRBJ reference segments using MiTCR v1.1. The analysis included only V-J combinations with a frequency above 0.0001, which together covered about 99% of the repertoires. The TCS score was defined as F50 (clonal expansion) divided by E x V (chaos), with BLOSUM62-based TCRdist calculated between CDR3 peptides within each V-J. Welch's t-statistics and random forest reduced some 510 V-J features to some 14, which were used in a naive Bayes classifier (R e1071). TCRdb trimmed public reads at Q25 via fastp, called clones via MiXCR and kept in-frame beta chains. Identical CDR3 proteins give one entry, which carries the most common genes and DNA. Here the V and J calls rest on TCRdb's processing, not on the authors' analysis. Present in this sample are hundreds of thousands of distinct CDR3 sequences, roughly 14% of which were seen just once. 5.8% of the sample is held by the ten biggest clonotypes.

On the study overall, not on this receptor specifically: Sample size was not statistically predetermined, and blinding of investigators to group allocation was not performed. In validation, progression to ophthalmopathy was predicted by the model with nearly 71% sensitivity and around 75% specificity, a median of roughly 6 months before onset. Most expanded thyroid clonotypes (frequency above 0.001) were also detected in blood, suggesting blood repertoires may reflect thyroid immune responses. A 13 V-J signature model separated ophthalmopathy from stable hyperthyroidism, with about 90% sensitivity and 81.08% specificity in cross-validation and 80%/75% in testing.

Hyperthyroidism patients were newly diagnosed, with disease duration under 2 months, and aged 18 to 65 years. Any patient with an uncontrolled infection, another autoimmune disease, pregnancy or lactation was excluded. Diagnoses were based on clinical symptoms, serum thyroxine and TRAb, thyroid ultrasound and orbital computed tomography. Blood from progressor patients was collected at the time of first diagnosis with hyperthyroidism, before any ophthalmopathy symptoms had appeared. PBMCs were isolated from approximately 10 ml of fresh peripheral blood by Ficoll-Paque density gradient centrifugation. Progressor patients were first diagnosed with Graves' hyperthyroidism and then developed ophthalmopathy during follow-up. Trizol reagent was used to extract total RNA, and RNA quality was then checked on an Agilent 2100 Bioanalyzer. From cysteine to phenylalanine, the CDR3 is 13 amino acids long. Only the CDR3 part of the read is kept: 39 bases, read in frame from the first base. CDR1 and CDR2 were assigned from the germline V gene as SGHAT and FQNNGV. Trimming takes 5 bases from V and 2 bases from J, and the germline ends sit 10 bases apart.

The sequence joins TRBV11-2 to TRBJ2-7; the D gene is perhaps TRBD1, on 5 matching bases. The sequenced sample consisted of blood. This sequence originates from a woman aged 25 to 39 with Graves' hyperthyroidism that later progressed to Graves' ophthalmopathy. This receptor carries the CDR3 CASSPGHPYEQYF. In nucleotide form, the sequence is TGTGCCAGCAGCCCCGGACATCCCTACGAGCAGTACTTC.